These 8 T cell receptor beta chains originate from one sample sequenced in a study of shared clonotypes between healthy human individuals. Data came from immunoSEQ multiplex PCR; TCRdb stores just in-frame clones and leaves some out. The sample comprises about 600,000 clones, 97% of which are singletons, and about 0.06% rests with the top ten. Material: naive CD4+ T cells sorted from blood. Subset meaning: CD45RA+ positively selected. The receptors were sampled from a woman aged 25 to 45 in good health.

This sequence joins TRBV7-9 and TRBJ2-3; D unclear. CDR3 length equals 13 residues. CDR1 and CDR2 from the germline V gene are SEHNR and FQNEAQ (reference sequence). The V end lost 1 base, the J end lost 5 bases, and 7 bases lay between the germline ends. The CDR3 loop reads CASSLDYEDTQYF. CDR3 nucleotide sequence: TGTGCCAGCAGCTTAGACTATGAAGATACGCAGTATTTT.

V is TRBV6-1 and J is TRBJ1-5, with no clear D. The CDR3 is 14 residues long. V gave up 3 bases and J gave up 4 bases, with 10 bases separating them. CDR1 MNHNS and CDR2 SASEGT come from the germline V gene. The CDR3 DNA reads as TGTGCCAGCAGTGATCGCAGGATTAATCAGCCCCAGCATTTT. As protein: CASSDRRINQPQHF.

The chain is built from TRBV16 and TRBJ1-1; D is uncertain. CDR3 size: 14 residues. Trimming cost V 2 bases and J 1 base, with 8 bases left between them. CDR1 and CDR2 (germline): KGHSY, FQNENV. CDR3 protein: CASSQTGTNTEAFF. DNA of the CDR3: TGTGCCAGCAGCCAAACGGGCACGAACACTGAAGCTTTCTTT.

This chain's CDR3 is CASQWVTDSSSPLHF. CDR3 bases: TGTGCCAGCCAGTGGGTAACAGACTCTTCTTCACCCCTCCACTTT. The rearrangement links TRBV6-1 to TRBJ1-6; D is undetermined. Germline V gene data show CDR1 as MNHNS and CDR2 as SASEGT. The CDR3 runs to 15 residues. V gave up 8 bases and J gave up 9 bases, with 20 bases separating them.

This chain uses TRBV7-8 with TRBJ2-6, with D hard to call. The ends were cut back, 4 bases at V and 2 bases at J, with 6 bases in the middle. The CDR3 consists of 14 residues. The germline CDR1 and CDR2 sequences are SGHVS and FQNEAQ. CDR3 region: CASSSLAGANVLTF. The CDR3 DNA sequence: TGTGCCAGCAGCTCGTTAGCTGGGGCCAACGTCCTGACTTTC.

The V call is TRBV27, the J call TRBJ2-3; 8 positions agree with TRBD2. The J segment lost 2 bases and the V segment lost 3 bases, leaving 4 bases of the junction unmatched. From germline, CDR1 is MNHEY and CDR2 SMNVEV (reference sequence). The CDR3 runs to 15 residues. The CDR3 spells CASSFGLANTDTQYF. CDR3 in DNA: TGTGCCAGCAGTTTCGGACTAGCCAACACAGATACGCAGTATTTT.

CDR3 residues: CASGWVRNEKLFF. Written as DNA, the CDR3 is TGTGCCAGCGGTTGGGTTCGGAATGAAAAACTGTTTTTT. This rearrangement joins TRBV2 to TRBJ1-4; no firm D call. The CDR3 totals 13 residues. Germline V gene lookup returns CDR1 SNHLY and CDR2 FYNNEI. Trimming removed 8 bases from V and 5 bases from J, with 12 bases in between.

The genes are TRBV28 and TRBJ1-2; D gene unclear. The V end lost 4 bases, the J end lost 8 bases, and 23 bases lay between the germline ends. Looked up from germline, CDR1 is MDHEN and CDR2 is SYDVKM. The CDR3 length is 16 residues. CDR3 protein: CASSYGVAQEGKGYTF. The DNA for the CDR3 is TGTGCCAGCAGTTACGGGGTTGCCCAGGAGGGTAAGGGCTACACCTTC.